What follows are 13 T cell receptor beta chains derived from one specimen sequenced in a study of blood T cell repertoires in COVID-19. Assay used: immunoSEQ multiplex PCR; TCRdb lists only in-frame clones, some missing. The table records 68,000 or so clones, about 84% of them present only once. Sequenced sample: peripheral blood. The origin of the receptors is a human donor in a cohort sampled during active COVID-19.

The J gene is TRBJ1-4, the V gene TRBV2; tentative D call: TRBD1 (5 bases). CDR3 size: 14 residues. CDR1 and CDR2 from the germline V gene are SNHLY and FYNNEI. V was trimmed by 10 bases and J by 3 bases, leaving 15 bases between them. CDR3: CATRGRGPNEKLFF. CDR3 bases: TGTGCCACCCGTGGGAGGGGACCTAATGAAAAACTGTTTTTT.

This chain joins TRBV28 and TRBJ2-7; 9 bases fit TRBD1. Germline V gene sequence: CDR1 MDHEN, CDR2 SYDVKM. The junction had 7 bases not matched to a gene; V was cut back by 4 bases and J by 3 bases. CDR3 size: 15 residues. The CDR3 coding sequence is TGTGCCAGCAGTTCACAGGGGGCGATTTTCTACGAGCAGTACTTC. It codes for CASSSQGAIFYEQYF.

This sequence joins TRBV5-6 and TRBJ2-7; D might be TRBD2 (6 bases). The CDR3 extends over 14 amino acids. Germline CDR1 SGHDT, CDR2 YYEEEE. The V end was cut by 1 base, the J end by 1 base, with 9 bases between. CDR3 bases: TGTGCCAGCAGCTTGCAGGCGGGATCCTACGAGCAGTACTTC. Translated: CASSLQAGSYEQYF.

The sample holds one count of this clone. This chain uses TRBV30 with TRBJ2-7, with 7 bases lining up with TRBD1. CDR3 length equals 13 residues. The germline V gene encodes CDR1 GTSNPN and CDR2 SVGIG (reference sequence). V was pared by 3 bases and J by 3 bases, with 5 bases of the junction left unmatched. The CDR3 is CAWRGDRYYEQYF. CDR3 DNA: TGTGCCTGGAGGGGGGACAGATACTACGAGCAGTACTTC.

The chain combines TRBV5-1 with TRBJ2-7; 12 nucleotides align to TRBD1. J lost 5 bases, V lost 4 bases, and 4 bases had no gene match. CDR1 and CDR2 (germline): SGHRS, YFSETQ. The CDR3 runs to 14 residues. The CDR3 DNA reads TGCGCCAGCAGCACCGGGACAGGGGGCGACGAGCAGTACTTC. It specifies CASSTGTGGDEQYF.

In its sample, this clone was seen once. This sequence joins TRBV7-2 and TRBJ1-1, with TRBD1 as a possible D gene (5 bases). Trimming removed 5 bases at V and 3 bases at J, with 13 bases between. Germline V gives CDR1 SGHTA, CDR2 FQGNSA. The CDR3 runs to 14 residues. The CDR3 loop reads CASSRRWGDTEAFF. The CDR3 DNA sequence: TGTGCCAGCAGCCGCCGTTGGGGGGACACTGAAGCTTTCTTT.

This chain connects TRBV30 to TRBJ2-2; the match to TRBD2 covers 9 bases. Trimming took 0 bases from V and 2 from J; bases not matched to a gene: 4. The CDR3 covers 16 residues. Germline values: CDR1 GTSNPN, CDR2 SVGIG (reference sequence). In DNA form, the CDR3 reads TGTGCCTGGAGTGTTTGGCGGGGGGGTAACACCGGGGAGCTGTTTTTT. Its protein product is CAWSVWRGGNTGELFF.

The chain recombines TRBV15 with TRBJ2-3, with TRBD2 matching over 9 bases. This CDR3 comprises 15 residues. Germline V CDR1 and CDR2: LNHNV, YYDKDF (reference sequence). With 5 bases clipped from V and 6 bases from J, the junction kept 9 bases outside the gene matches. The CDR3 protein is CATSLMGLAKDTQYF. The CDR3 DNA reads as TGTGCCACCAGCCTCATGGGACTAGCTAAGGATACGCAGTATTTT.

This clone was seen only a few times. DNA for the CDR3: TGCGCCAGCAGCCAAGAAGGAGGGACGGGGGGCCTCGTGCAGTTCTTC. Its translation: CASSQEGGTGGLVQFF. V and J are TRBV4-3 and TRBJ2-1; D perhaps matches TRBD2 (7 bases). The length of the CDR3 is 16 residues. Germline V gene sequence: CDR1 LGHNA, CDR2 YSLEER. Trimming took off 0 bases at V and 12 bases at J, with 21 bases between the two ends.

In this sample, this clone turned up once. The chain employs TRBV4-1 and TRBJ1-5, with TRBD1 as a possible D gene (6 bases). Germline lookup yields CDR1 MGHRA and CDR2 YSYEKL. The CDR3 is 19 amino acids. Trimming shortened V by 1 base and J by 0 bases, and 19 bases separated the two germline ends. CDR3 region: CASSQASDGNRASNQPQHF. CDR3 sequence (DNA): TGCGCCAGCAGCCAAGCATCCGATGGAAACAGGGCTAGCAATCAGCCCCAGCATTTT.

The V call is TRBV10-3, the J call TRBJ2-3, with 9 positions matching TRBD1. CDR1 ENHRY and CDR2 SYGVKD come from the germline V gene. This CDR3 region has 14 residues. J gave up 2 bases and V 10 bases, and 7 bases lay outside the gene matches. CDR3 DNA: TGTGCCACTAGGACAGGGGCAAACACAGATACGCAGTATTTT. It yields the protein CATRTGANTDTQYF.

The rearrangement joins TRBV5-5 to TRBJ1-4; maybe TRBD1 (5 bases). The CDR3 loop spans 15 amino acids. V was trimmed by 3 bases and J by 4 bases, leaving 13 bases between them. Looked up from germline, CDR1 is SGHKS and CDR2 is YYEKEE (reference sequence). CDR3 in amino acids: CASSWGSGLNEKLFF. The CDR3 nucleotides read TGTGCCAGCAGCTGGGGGTCGGGACTTAATGAAAAACTGTTTTTT.

The CDR3 nucleotides are TGTGCCAGTACCCCAGGGCCAGAAAATTCACCCCTCCACTTT. Translation gives CASTPGPENSPLHF. This chain joins TRBV19 and TRBJ1-6, with a tentative D call TRBD1 (5 bases). CDR3 size: 14 residues. The germline V gene has CDR1 LNHDA and CDR2 SQIVND (reference sequence). Trimming pared 7 bases from V and 7 bases from J, leaving 14 bases between.